This T cell receptor beta chain was sequenced for a study of OX40 agonist ivuxolimab in advanced cancers. Across the study: Prior anti-PD-1, anti-PD-L1 or anti-CTLA-4 therapy did not bar entry, and 40% had some. Study observations and caveats: By week 6 at 0.1 to 3.0 mg/kg, blood CD4+ and CD8+ T cells had expanded clonally. No determination was made of the antigen specificity of the expanded peripheral T cells. Averaged across samples, CD8+ T cells carried more expanded clones than CD4+ did.

Sequencing used immunoSEQ multiplex PCR; TCRdb keeps in-frame clones, though not all of them. The sample records tens of thousands of clones, around 82% being singletons. Note on this clone: Its antigen remains unknown.

Germline CDR1 SGHNT, CDR2 YYREEE (reference sequence). After removal of 3 bases from V and 8 bases from J, the junction contained 4 bases not matched to a gene. The CDR3 spans 14 residues. The sample was CD4+ or CD8+ T cells sorted from blood, taken in a trial of the OX40 agonist ivuxolimab. The chain employs TRBV5-4 and TRBJ1-4; 10 bases are shared with TRBD1. The clonotype was recovered from an adult with an advanced solid tumor such as melanoma, head and neck, liver or kidney cancer. The CDR3 loop reads CASSSGTGAEKLFF. CDR3 coding DNA: TGTGCCAGCAGCTCCGGGACAGGGGCAGAAAAACTGTTTTTT.